A single sample gave rise to the 4 T cell receptor beta chains below, sequenced in a study of blood T cell repertoires in COVID-19. Libraries were prepared by immunoSEQ multiplex PCR; TCRdb keeps only in-frame clonotypes and omits some of them. The repertoire consists of some 95,000 clones, with roughly nine tenths occurring once and the leading ten covering more than 1.5%. Sequenced sample: peripheral blood. Receptors were obtained from a human donor with active COVID-19. The donor label of this sample is uncertain.

This rearrangement joins TRBV7-9 to TRBJ1-4; the match to TRBD1 covers 11 bases. V dropped 7 bases and J dropped 2; count of bases not matched to a gene: 3. CDR1 SEHNR and CDR2 FQNEAQ come from the germline V gene (reference sequence). The CDR3 consists of 15 residues. CDR3 loop: CASTGTGGTNEKLFF. DNA for the CDR3: TGTGCCAGCACCGGGACAGGGGGTACTAATGAAAAACTGTTTTTT.

This CDR3 reads CASSLASDRGSEQYF. The CDR3 nucleotides are TGCGCCAGCAGCTTGGCCTCGGACAGGGGGTCCGAGCAGTACTTC. The genes are TRBV5-1 and TRBJ2-7; TRBD1 matches 10 bases. Germline V gene lookup returns CDR1 SGHRS and CDR2 YFSETQ. The CDR3 consists of 15 residues. The V gene end was trimmed by 0 bases and the J gene end by 6 bases; junction bases not matched to a gene: 6.

CDR3 sequence: CASNRPGQGETQYF. The CDR3 DNA follows: TGTGCCAGCAATCGGCCGGGACAGGGTGAGACCCAGTACTTC. The J gene is TRBJ2-5, the V gene TRBV2; TRBD1 matches 9 bases. Germline V gene lookup returns CDR1 SNHLY and CDR2 FYNNEI. V was clipped by 7 bases and J by 5 bases; unmatched bases: 8. This CDR3 region has 14 residues.

The chain is built from TRBV7-9 and TRBJ2-7, with D tentatively TRBD1 (6 bases). Germline values: CDR1 SEHNR, CDR2 FQNEAQ (reference sequence). Trimming pared 6 bases from V and 5 bases from J, leaving 11 bases between. The CDR3 has 12 amino acids. This CDR3 reads CASRQYRDEQYF. Here the CDR3 DNA reads TGTGCCAGCAGGCAGTACAGGGACGAGCAGTACTTC.